This T cell receptor beta chain was profiled in a study of blood T cell repertoires in COVID-19. Study as a whole: Spain, Italy and the United States supplied samples that represented acute and convalescent COVID-19. From T cells, B-cell-depleted T cells, or PBMCs came the material, which was cDNA or gDNA.

Trimming took 4 bases from V and 5 from J, leaving 21 bases between them. Per germline, CDR1 SGHRS and CDR2 YFSETQ. The CDR3 is 16 amino acids. In the original analysis: Estimates of nucleated cell counts were drawn from the amplification of reference gene primers. Profiling relied on immunoSEQ multiplex PCR, and the TCRdb table lists in-frame clones only, not all of them. For V, J and clone size, that table is used; D and trimming come from the DNA. The table shows about 170,000 clones, with about 80% occurring only once. The sequence was collected from a human donor with acute or convalescent COVID-19. The donor label of this sample is uncertain. Sequencing was carried out using peripheral blood. The chain uses TRBV5-1 and TRBJ2-5, with TRBD1 as a possible D gene (6 bases). DNA of the CDR3: TGCGCCAGCAGCCTGGGAACGGACAGATCGTGGGAGACCCAGTACTTC. This gives the protein CASSLGTDRSWETQYF.